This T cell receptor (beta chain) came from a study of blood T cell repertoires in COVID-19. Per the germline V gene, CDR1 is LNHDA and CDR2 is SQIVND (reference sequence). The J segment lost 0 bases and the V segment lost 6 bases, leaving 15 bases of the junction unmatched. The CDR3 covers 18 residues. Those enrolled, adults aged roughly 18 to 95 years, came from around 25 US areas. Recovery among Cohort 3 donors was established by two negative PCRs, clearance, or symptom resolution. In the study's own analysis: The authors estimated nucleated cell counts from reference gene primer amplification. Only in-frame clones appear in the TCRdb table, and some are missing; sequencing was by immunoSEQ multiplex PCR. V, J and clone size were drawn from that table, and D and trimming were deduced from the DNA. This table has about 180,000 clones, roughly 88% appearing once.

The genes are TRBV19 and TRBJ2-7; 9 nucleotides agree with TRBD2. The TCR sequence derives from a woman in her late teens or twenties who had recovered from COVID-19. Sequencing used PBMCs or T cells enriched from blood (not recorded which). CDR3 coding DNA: TGTGCCAGTAGCGTCACTAGCGGGCGTGGAGTTAGCTCCTACGAGCAGTACTTC. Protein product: CASSVTSGRGVSSYEQYF.